Sequencing of this T cell receptor (beta chain) was carried out in a study of regulatory T cells in long-lasting Graves disease. This clonotype was detected ten times or more. One end of the junction varies from germline; a read error may be responsible. Arm-PCR of CDR3 regions and iRepertoire HTBI primers were used to build TCR beta libraries. TCRdb fed the multiplex PCR reads into MiXCR, producing one record per CDR3 protein. The table includes roughly 350,000 distinct CDR3 sequences, over 15% detected once. Time point meaning: newly diagnosed GD, antithyroid drugs for less than 3 months. Following extraction of RNA from PBMCs, that RNA was used to make the TCR library. The length of the CDR3 is 16 residues. Looked up from germline, CDR1 is SGHRS and CDR2 is YFSETQ. These data are also associated with another study on T cells in Graves' hyperthyroidism and ophthalmopathy. This second study says: Researchers barred patients who had uncontrolled infection, other autoimmune disease, pregnancy or lactation. HTBI primers were used for first-round RT-PCR of the TCR CDR3. Expanded thyroid clonotypes (above 0.001) were mostly also found in blood. Separating ophthalmopathy from stable hyperthyroidism was achieved by a 13 V-J model.

The TCR sequence derives from a middle-aged man with Graves disease. This material consisted of peripheral blood mononuclear cells (PBMCs), taken at new diagnosis, from a patient treated with antithyroid drugs. The chain has TRBV5-1 and TRBJ2-3, with TRBD2 matching 14 bases. The CDR3 coding sequence is TGTGCCAGCAGCTTGACTAGCGGGGGGGCCTCAGATACGCAGTATTTT. Amino acids: CASSLTSGGASDTQYF.